This TCR beta chain was found in a study of blood T cell repertoires in COVID-19. In the study overall: Material from acute and convalescent COVID-19 was sourced from the United States, Italy and Spain.

Authors' data handling: Counts of nucleated cells, estimated from reference gene primer amplification, were obtained. Sequenced by immunoSEQ multiplex PCR; TCRdb stores in-frame clones only, minus some. The V and J calls and clone size are taken from that table; D and trimming were inferred from the DNA. Found here are about 270,000 clones, more than 80% of them singletons; the top ten hold over 3.5%. The germline V and J ends were trimmed by 4 bases and 5 bases, with 11 bases remaining between them. In germline, CDR1 is ENHRY, CDR2 SYGVKD. The CDR3 covers 13 residues. The chain links TRBV10-3 to TRBJ1-1; weak D call: TRBD1 (6 bases). Sequencing used PBMCs or T cells enriched from blood (not recorded which). The source of this sequence is a woman in her twenties or thirties with acute COVID-19. The CDR3, as DNA: TGTGCCATCAGTGGAGGGGGACAAACTGAAGCTTTCTTT. This translates into CAISGGGQTEAFF.